Listed below are T cell receptor beta chains from one sample, sequenced in a study of vaccination effects on CD4 cells after COVID-19. Only in-frame clones appear in the TCRdb table, and some are missing; sequencing was by immunoSEQ multiplex PCR. Of some 21,000 clones in the sample, 70% to 80% are singletons; the top ten hold around 8.4%. Their recognized antigens are unknown. Sequences were derived from CD4+ T cells from PBMCs cultured with HCoV-229E spike peptides, sampled after COVID-19 vaccination. The source is a human donor who received a COVID-19 vaccine. Each CDR3 is given with its conserved first and last residue. Fields, in order: J gene, D gene, clone size, CDR3 length, V gene, CDR3 DNA, CDR3 protein. The D gene is left open where the match is weak. Expanded clones are given a class, and other clones once, few, many or no size at all.

J gene: TRBJ2-7; D gene: TRBD2; clone size: .; CDR3 length: 15; V gene: TRBV4-2; CDR3 DNA: TGTGCCAGCAGCCAAGCGGGGAGGGATTCCTACGAGCAGTACTTC; CDR3 protein: CASSQAGRDSYEQYF
J gene: TRBJ2-7; D gene: TRBD2; clone size: .; CDR3 length: 14; V gene: TRBV11-1; CDR3 DNA: TGTGCCAGCAGCCAAGGACTAGCGGCCTACGAGCAGTACTTC; CDR3 protein: CASSQGLAAYEQYF
J gene: TRBJ2-1; D gene: TRBD2; clone size: .; CDR3 length: 15; V gene: TRBV25-1; CDR3 DNA: TGTGCCAGCAGTCGCCCGGGACTATCTGGCCATGAGCAGTTCTTC; CDR3 protein: CASSRPGLSGHEQFF
J gene: TRBJ1-5; D gene: .; clone size: .; CDR3 length: 15; V gene: TRBV10-3; CDR3 DNA: TGTGCCATCAGTGGCACAGGTCGGAACAATCAGCCCCAGCATTTT; CDR3 protein: CAISGTGRNNQPQHF
J gene: TRBJ1-1; D gene: .; clone size: few; CDR3 length: 12; V gene: TRBV29-1; CDR3 DNA: TGCAGCGTTGCGCAGGGCGGGACTGAAGCTTTCTTT; CDR3 protein: CSVAQGGTEAFF
J gene: TRBJ2-5; D gene: .; clone size: few; CDR3 length: 11; V gene: TRBV5-1; CDR3 DNA: TGCGCCAGCAGCCTACAAGAGACCCAGTACTTC; CDR3 protein: CASSLQETQYF
J gene: TRBJ2-4; D gene: TRBD2; clone size: once; CDR3 length: 12; V gene: TRBV2; CDR3 DNA: TGTGCCAGCACAGCGGGACGAAACATTCAGTACTTC; CDR3 protein: CASTAGRNIQYF
J gene: TRBJ1-2; D gene: .; clone size: .; CDR3 length: 15; V gene: TRBV29-1; CDR3 DNA: TGCAGCGTTGAAGATCAGGGACCGAAAGACTATGGCTACACCTTC; CDR3 protein: CSVEDQGPKDYGYTF
J gene: TRBJ1-3; D gene: TRBD1; clone size: .; CDR3 length: 16; V gene: TRBV7-9; CDR3 DNA: TGTGCCAGCAGCAATGACAGGGGAAGGCCTGGAAACACCATATATTTT; CDR3 protein: CASSNDRGRPGNTIYF
J gene: TRBJ2-5; D gene: TRBD2; clone size: .; CDR3 length: 17; V gene: TRBV19; CDR3 DNA: TGTGCCAGTAGTGTGACTAGCGGGGACCCGTACCAAGAGACCCAGTACTTC; CDR3 protein: CASSVTSGDPYQETQYF
J gene: TRBJ1-6; D gene: TRBD1; clone size: medium-sized; CDR3 length: 16; V gene: TRBV7-9; CDR3 DNA: TGTGCCAGCAGCGGCAGGGGACAGGGGAGCCATTCACCCCTCCACTTT; CDR3 protein: CASSGRGQGSHSPLHF
J gene: TRBJ1-2; D gene: TRBD1; clone size: .; CDR3 length: 16; V gene: TRBV19; CDR3 DNA: TGTGCCAGTAGTCCAATAGGACAGGTACTCGGCTATGGCTACACCTTC; CDR3 protein: CASSPIGQVLGYGYTF
J gene: TRBJ2-3; D gene: TRBD2; clone size: .; CDR3 length: 15; V gene: TRBV14; CDR3 DNA: TGTGCCAGCAGCCCTGATGCGGGGGTAAGAGATACGCAGTATTTT; CDR3 protein: CASSPDAGVRDTQYF
J gene: TRBJ1-1; D gene: TRBD1; clone size: .; CDR3 length: 15; V gene: TRBV5-4; CDR3 DNA: TGTGCCAGCAGCTTGAGCACACAGGGGCTCACTGAAGCTTTCTTT; CDR3 protein: CASSLSTQGLTEAFF
J gene: TRBJ2-7; D gene: .; clone size: .; CDR3 length: 22; V gene: TRBV28; CDR3 DNA: TGTGCCAGCAGCTTCGGATGGGGAACATACTCCGGGTCCCTACTTGGGCCCTCCGAGCAGTACTTC; CDR3 protein: CASSFGWGTYSGSLLGPSEQYF
J gene: TRBJ2-7; D gene: .; clone size: few; CDR3 length: 15; V gene: TRBV11-2; CDR3 DNA: TGTGCCAGCAGCTTAGCATTGGTCCGAACCTACGAGCAGTACTTC; CDR3 protein: CASSLALVRTYEQYF
J gene: TRBJ1-1; D gene: TRBD1; clone size: once; CDR3 length: 15; V gene: TRBV6-5; CDR3 DNA: TGTGCCAGCAGAGGTCAAGGACAGGTGAACACTGAAGCTTTCTTT; CDR3 protein: CASRGQGQVNTEAFF
J gene: TRBJ2-3; D gene: .; clone size: .; CDR3 length: 14; V gene: TRBV3-1/TRBV3-2; CDR3 DNA: TGTGCCAGCAGCCAAGAATTAGCTACAGATACGCAGTATTTT; CDR3 protein: CASSQELATDTQYF
J gene: TRBJ1-2; D gene: .; clone size: .; CDR3 length: 15; V gene: TRBV7-9; CDR3 DNA: TGTGCCAGCAGCTTAGGGGTGTCGGGGGGGTTTGGCTACACCTTC; CDR3 protein: CASSLGVSGGFGYTF
J gene: TRBJ2-2; D gene: .; clone size: .; CDR3 length: 15; V gene: TRBV7-8; CDR3 DNA: TGTGCCAGCAGCTACATCAGGGGGAGGACCGGGGAGCTGTTTTTT; CDR3 protein: CASSYIRGRTGELFF
J gene: TRBJ2-7; D gene: TRBD1; clone size: .; CDR3 length: 15; V gene: TRBV27; CDR3 DNA: TGTGCCAGCAGTGGTCAGGGGGTGAGAACCTACGAGCAGTACTTC; CDR3 protein: CASSGQGVRTYEQYF
J gene: TRBJ2-1; D gene: .; clone size: .; CDR3 length: 13; V gene: TRBV19; CDR3 DNA: TGTGCCAGTAGTATAGGGAGTTTCCATGAGCAGTTCTTC; CDR3 protein: CASSIGSFHEQFF